Listed below are T cell receptor beta chains from one sample, sequenced in a study of blood T cell repertoires in COVID-19. Using immunoSEQ multiplex PCR, the repertoire was profiled, and TCRdb retains in-frame clones only, with some absent. This table has 250,000 to 300,000 clones, 86% appearing once. The sample consisted of peripheral blood. These receptors were collected from a man between 18 and 35 years old with active or convalescent COVID-19. Each CDR3 is given with its conserved first and last residue. A D gene is named only where the DNA matches it firmly. Rows may omit the clone size; those that give it use once, few, many or a size class.

d_gene | abundance | j_gene | v_gene | CDR3aa | CDR3nt
. | . | TRBJ1-5 | TRBV13 | CASSLGASNQPQHF | TGTGCCAGCAGCTTAGGGGCCAGCAATCAGCCCCAGCATTTT
TRBD1 | once | TRBJ1-2 | TRBV29-1 | CSAQDRGSVSGYTF | TGCAGCGCCCAGGACAGGGGGAGCGTTAGTGGCTACACCTTC
TRBD2 | . | TRBJ2-2 | TRBV10-3 | CAISSTSGRSGDTGELFF | TGTGCCATCAGCAGTACTAGCGGACGCTCGGGGGACACCGGGGAGCTGTTTTTT
. | . | TRBJ1-2 | TRBV10-3 | CAISESSRFYGYTF | TGTGCCATCAGTGAGTCCTCCCGGTTCTATGGCTACACCTTC
. | . | TRBJ1-4 | TRBV6-5 | CASRPPTTNEKLFF | TGTGCCAGCAGGCCCCCTACCACTAATGAAAAACTGTTTTTT
. | many | TRBJ1-5 | TRBV2 | CASSVQGDQPQHF | TGTGCCAGCAGTGTACAGGGCGACCAGCCCCAGCATTTT
TRBD2 | . | TRBJ2-7 | TRBV5-4 | CASSYSGSQYEQYF | TGTGCCAGCAGCTATAGCGGGAGTCAGTACGAGCAGTACTTC
. | . | TRBJ2-3 | TRBV28 | CASSLGSSSTDTQYF | TGTGCCAGCAGTTTGGGCAGTTCTAGCACAGATACGCAGTATTTT
TRBD1 | . | TRBJ2-2 | TRBV9 | CASSARDRNTGELFF | TGTGCCAGCAGCGCCCGGGACAGGAACACCGGGGAGCTGTTTTTT
. | . | TRBJ1-3 | TRBV2 | CASRTDGNTIYF | TGTGCCAGCAGGACAGATGGAAACACCATATATTTT
. | . | TRBJ2-2 | TRBV5-6 | CASSFLKKNTGELFF | TGTGCCAGCAGCTTCCTTAAAAAGAACACCGGGGAGCTGTTTTTT
. | . | TRBJ1-2 | TRBV5-6 | CASSTRQLAYTF | TGTGCCAGCAGCACTCGACAACTCGCATACACCTTC
TRBD2 | . | TRBJ2-7 | TRBV24-1 | CATSAGGGDEQYF | TGTGCCACCAGTGCCGGGGGGGGCGACGAGCAGTACTTC
TRBD1 | . | TRBJ1-1 | TRBV27 | CACSSTGEVGTEAFF | TGTGCCTGCAGTTCGACAGGGGAGGTGGGTACTGAAGCTTTCTTT
. | . | TRBJ2-2 | TRBV24-1 | CASQSVGGGELFF | TGTGCCTCCCAGTCCGTCGGGGGTGGGGAGCTGTTTTTT
. | . | TRBJ2-7 | TRBV19 | CASSMVGGLYEQYF | TGTGCCAGTAGTATGGTTGGGGGCCTCTACGAGCAGTACTTC
. | . | TRBJ1-4 | TRBV19 | CASSIPTGPNEKLFF | TGTGCCAGTAGTATCCCCACAGGGCCAAATGAAAAACTGTTTTTT
. | . | TRBJ1-5 | TRBV12-3/TRBV12-4 | CASSSEGEKPQHF | TGTGCCAGCAGTTCGGAGGGAGAAAAGCCCCAGCATTTT
TRBD2 | . | TRBJ2-7 | TRBV3-1/TRBV3-2 | CASSPSGTRWQQYF | TGTGCCAGCAGCCCGTCCGGGACTAGATGGCAGCAGTACTTC
. | . | TRBJ1-1 | TRBV28 | CASRQTRAFF | TGTGCCAGCAGGCAAACCCGGGCTTTCTTT
TRBD2 | . | TRBJ2-1 | TRBV11-2 | CASSPLAGDDYNEQFF | TGTGCCAGCAGTCCCTTAGCGGGTGATGATTACAATGAGCAGTTCTTC
TRBD2 | . | TRBJ2-1 | TRBV4-2 | CASSIAGAHNEQFF | TGTGCCAGTTCAATAGCGGGGGCCCACAATGAGCAGTTCTTC
. | . | TRBJ2-7 | TRBV6-5 | CASTGGRYEQYF | TGTGCCAGCACCGGAGGCCGCTACGAGCAGTACTTC
. | once | TRBJ2-5 | TRBV6-5 | CASSYGGANQETQYF | TGTGCCAGCAGTTACGGGGGGGCTAACCAAGAGACCCAGTACTTC
. | . | TRBJ1-6 | TRBV9 | CASSAGTTGSPLHF | TGTGCCAGCAGCGCCGGGACTACCGGATCACCCCTCCACTTT
. | once | TRBJ2-5 | TRBV7-8 | CASSLVGNGKTQYF | TGTGCCAGCAGCTTAGTCGGGAATGGAAAGACCCAGTACTTC
. | . | TRBJ1-4 | TRBV6-5 | CASTSLGQGGEKLFF | TGTGCCAGCACATCGCTGGGGCAGGGAGGTGAAAAACTGTTTTTT
TRBD1 | . | TRBJ1-2 | TRBV28 | CASSGPGGPVRGYTF | TGTGCCAGCAGTGGACCAGGGGGCCCAGTTAGAGGCTACACCTTC
. | . | TRBJ1-5 | TRBV28 | CASRASNQPQHF | TGTGCCAGCAGAGCTAGCAATCAGCCCCAGCATTTT
TRBD2 | . | TRBJ2-7 | TRBV6-2/TRBV6-3 | CASSMGLNSYEQYF | TGTGCCAGCAGCATGGGACTAAACTCCTACGAGCAGTACTTC
. | . | TRBJ2-2 | TRBV9 | CASSVDNRNTGELFF | TGTGCCAGCAGCGTAGACAACAGAAACACCGGGGAGCTGTTTTTT
TRBD1 | . | TRBJ2-7 | TRBV7-6 | CASSLVGQGVHEQYF | TGTGCCAGCAGCTTAGTGGGACAGGGTGTACACGAGCAGTACTTC
. | . | TRBJ2-1 | TRBV11-3 | CASSLPLASALRNEQFF | TGTGCCAGCAGCTTACCCCTAGCTAGCGCCCTACGGAATGAGCAGTTCTTC